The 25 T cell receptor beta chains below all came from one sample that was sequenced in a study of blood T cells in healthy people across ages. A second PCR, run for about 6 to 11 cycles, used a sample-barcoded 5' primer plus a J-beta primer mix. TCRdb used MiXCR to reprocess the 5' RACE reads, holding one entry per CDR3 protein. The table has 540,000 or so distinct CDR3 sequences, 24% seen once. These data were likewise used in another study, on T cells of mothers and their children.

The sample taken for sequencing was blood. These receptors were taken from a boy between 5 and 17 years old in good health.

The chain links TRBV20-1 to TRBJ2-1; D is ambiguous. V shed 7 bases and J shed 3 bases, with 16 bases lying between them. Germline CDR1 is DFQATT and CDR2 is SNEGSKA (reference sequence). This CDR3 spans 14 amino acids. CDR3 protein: CSVKAPSGYNEQFF. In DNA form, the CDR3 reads TGCAGTGTGAAGGCCCCCTCCGGCTACAATGAGCAGTTCTTC.

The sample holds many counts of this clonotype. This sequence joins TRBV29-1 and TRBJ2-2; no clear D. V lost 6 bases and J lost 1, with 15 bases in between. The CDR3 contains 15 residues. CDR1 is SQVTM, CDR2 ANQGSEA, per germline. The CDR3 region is CSVISGSGNTGELFF. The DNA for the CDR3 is TGCAGCGTGATAAGTGGTTCTGGGAACACCGGGGAGCTGTTTTTT.

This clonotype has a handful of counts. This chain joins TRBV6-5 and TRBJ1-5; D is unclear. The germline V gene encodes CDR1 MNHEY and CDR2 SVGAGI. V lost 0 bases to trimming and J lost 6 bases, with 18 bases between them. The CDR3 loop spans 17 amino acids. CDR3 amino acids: CASSYSAVGRGSQPQHF. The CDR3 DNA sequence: TGTGCCAGCAGTTACTCCGCGGTCGGCAGAGGGAGTCAGCCCCAGCATTTT.

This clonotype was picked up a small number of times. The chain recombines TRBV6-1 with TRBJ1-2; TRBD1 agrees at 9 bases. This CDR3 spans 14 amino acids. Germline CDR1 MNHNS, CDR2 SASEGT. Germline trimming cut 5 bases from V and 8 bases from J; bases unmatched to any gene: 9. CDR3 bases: TGTGCCAGCAGTTCTCCGGGACAGGGCATCGGCTACACCTTC. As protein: CASSSPGQGIGYTF.

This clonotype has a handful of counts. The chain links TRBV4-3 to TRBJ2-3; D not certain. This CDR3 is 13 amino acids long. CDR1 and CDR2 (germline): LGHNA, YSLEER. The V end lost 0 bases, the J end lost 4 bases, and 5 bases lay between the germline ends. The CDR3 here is CASSQELPDTQYF. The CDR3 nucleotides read TGCGCCAGCAGCCAAGAGTTGCCAGATACGCAGTATTTT.

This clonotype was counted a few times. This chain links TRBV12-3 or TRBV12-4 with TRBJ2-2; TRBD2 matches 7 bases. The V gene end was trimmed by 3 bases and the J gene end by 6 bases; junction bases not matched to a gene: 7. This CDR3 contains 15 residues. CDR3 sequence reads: CASSFGRERAGELFF. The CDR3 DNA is TGTGCCAGCAGTTTCGGGCGGGAGAGGGCCGGGGAGCTGTTTTTT.

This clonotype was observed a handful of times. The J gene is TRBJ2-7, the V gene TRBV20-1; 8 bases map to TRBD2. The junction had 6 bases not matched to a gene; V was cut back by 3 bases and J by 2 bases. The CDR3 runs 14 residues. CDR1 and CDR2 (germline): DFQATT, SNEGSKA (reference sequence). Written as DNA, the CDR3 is TGCAGTGCTAGTTATGGGACTAGGGCCTACGAGCAGTACTTC. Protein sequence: CSASYGTRAYEQYF.

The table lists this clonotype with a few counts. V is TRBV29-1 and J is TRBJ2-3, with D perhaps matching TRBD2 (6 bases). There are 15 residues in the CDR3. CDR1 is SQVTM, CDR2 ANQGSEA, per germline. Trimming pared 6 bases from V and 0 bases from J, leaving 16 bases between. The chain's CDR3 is CSVSRGIDSTDTQYF. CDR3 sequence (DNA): TGCAGCGTAAGCCGGGGGATAGATAGCACAGATACGCAGTATTTT.

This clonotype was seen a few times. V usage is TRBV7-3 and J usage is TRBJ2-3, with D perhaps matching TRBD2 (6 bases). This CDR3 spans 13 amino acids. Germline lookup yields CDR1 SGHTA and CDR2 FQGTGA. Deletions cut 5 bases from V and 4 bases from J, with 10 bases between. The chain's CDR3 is CASSGGIADTQYF. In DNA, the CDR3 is TGTGCCAGCAGCGGGGGGATCGCAGATACGCAGTATTTT.

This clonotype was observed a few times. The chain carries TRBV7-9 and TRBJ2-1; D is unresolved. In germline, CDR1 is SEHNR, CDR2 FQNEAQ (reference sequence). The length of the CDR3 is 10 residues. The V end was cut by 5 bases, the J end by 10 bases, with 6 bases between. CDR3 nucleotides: TGTGCCAGCAGCCCCCAAGAGCAGTTCTTC. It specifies CASSPQEQFF. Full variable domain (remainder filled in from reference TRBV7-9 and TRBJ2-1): DTGVSQNPRHKITKRGQNVTFRCDPISEHNRLYWYRQTLGQGPEFLTYFQNEAQLEKSRLLSDRFSAERPKGSFSTLEIQRTEQGDSAMYLCASSPQEQFFGPGTRLTVL.

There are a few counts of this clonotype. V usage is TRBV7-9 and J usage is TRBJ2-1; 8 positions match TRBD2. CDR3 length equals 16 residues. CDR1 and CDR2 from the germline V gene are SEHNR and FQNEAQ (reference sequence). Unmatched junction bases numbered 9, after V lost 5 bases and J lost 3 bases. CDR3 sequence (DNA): TGTGCCAGCAGCCCGAGTAGCGGGACTTTCTACAATGAGCAGTTCTTC. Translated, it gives CASSPSSGTFYNEQFF.

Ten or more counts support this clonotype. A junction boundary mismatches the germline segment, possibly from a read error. CDR3 bases: TGTGCTAGCAGCTTCGGGATCCAAGAGACCCAGTACTTC. Translating it yields CASSFGIQETQYF. The chain links TRBV7-7 to TRBJ2-5; tentative D call: TRBD2 (5 bases). Germline V gene lookup returns CDR1 SSHAT and CDR2 FNYEAQ (reference sequence). This CDR3 region has 13 residues.

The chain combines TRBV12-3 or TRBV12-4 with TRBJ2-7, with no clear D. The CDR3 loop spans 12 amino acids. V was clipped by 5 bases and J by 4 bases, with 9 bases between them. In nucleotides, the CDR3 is TGTGCCAGCAGTGCCGGTGTTTACGAGCAGTACTTC. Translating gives CASSAGVYEQYF.

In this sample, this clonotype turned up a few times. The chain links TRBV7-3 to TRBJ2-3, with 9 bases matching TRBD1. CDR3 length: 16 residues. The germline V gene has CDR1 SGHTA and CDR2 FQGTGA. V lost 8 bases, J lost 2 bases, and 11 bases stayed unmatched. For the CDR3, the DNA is TGTGCCAGCTGCCTGACAGGGGGAGACGTCACAGATACGCAGTATTTT. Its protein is CASCLTGGDVTDTQYF.

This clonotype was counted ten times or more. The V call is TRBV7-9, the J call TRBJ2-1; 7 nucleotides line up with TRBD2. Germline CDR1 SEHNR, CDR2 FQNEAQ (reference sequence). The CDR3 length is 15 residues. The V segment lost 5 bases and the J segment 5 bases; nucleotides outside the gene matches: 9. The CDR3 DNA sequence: TGTGCCAGCAGCCCGGGGCTAGCGGCAAACAATGAGCAGTTCTTC. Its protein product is CASSPGLAANNEQFF. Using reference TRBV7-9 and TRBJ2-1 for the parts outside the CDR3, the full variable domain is DTGVSQNPRHKITKRGQNVTFRCDPISEHNRLYWYRQTLGQGPEFLTYFQNEAQLEKSRLLSDRFSAERPKGSFSTLEIQRTEQGDSAMYLCASSPGLAANNEQFFGPGTRLTVL.

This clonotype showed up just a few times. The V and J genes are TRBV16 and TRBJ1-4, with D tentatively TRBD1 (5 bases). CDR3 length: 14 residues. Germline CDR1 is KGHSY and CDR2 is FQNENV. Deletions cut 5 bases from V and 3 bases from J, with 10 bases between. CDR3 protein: CASSMDKANEKLFF. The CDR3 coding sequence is TGTGCCAGCAGCATGGACAAAGCTAATGAAAAACTGTTTTTT.

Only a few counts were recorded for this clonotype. Here the CDR3 DNA reads TGCAGTGCTAGAGATCCGTTGGGGCTAGCGGAGACCTACGAGCAGTACTTC. Translation: CSARDPLGLAETYEQYF. The gene calls are TRBV20-1 and TRBJ2-7, with TRBD2 matching 7 bases. Germline V gives CDR1 DFQATT, CDR2 SNEGSKA (reference sequence). CDR3 length: 17 amino acids. Germline trimming cut 0 bases from V and 2 bases from J; bases unmatched to any gene: 13.

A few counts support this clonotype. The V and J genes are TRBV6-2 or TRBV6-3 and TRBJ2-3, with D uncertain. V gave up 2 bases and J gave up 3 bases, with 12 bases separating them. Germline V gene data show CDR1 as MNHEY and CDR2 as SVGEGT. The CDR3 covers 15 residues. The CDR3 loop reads CASSYGSSETDTQYF. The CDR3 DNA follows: TGTGCCAGCAGTTACGGTAGTTCCGAGACAGATACGCAGTATTTT.

The CDR3 sequence: CASSLRGRYYEQYF. The CDR3, as DNA: TGTGCCAGCAGTCTTAGGGGGAGGTATTACGAGCAGTACTTC. The chain is built from TRBV28 and TRBJ2-5, with D perhaps matching TRBD1 or TRBD2 (6 bases each). The end of the DNA is better explained by TRBJ2-7, so the J call may be wrong. Germline values: CDR1 MDHEN, CDR2 SYDVKM. The CDR3 totals 14 residues.

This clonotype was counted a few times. CDR3: CASSLVGQPYQETQYF. DNA of the CDR3: TGTGCCAGCAGTTTAGTGGGACAACCGTACCAAGAGACCCAGTACTTC. This chain uses TRBV28 with TRBJ2-5; possible D gene TRBD1, 6 bases. There are 16 residues in the CDR3. Germline values: CDR1 MDHEN, CDR2 SYDVKM. V dropped 2 bases and J dropped 0 bases, with 13 bases sitting between them.

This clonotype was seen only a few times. CDR3 amino acids: CSVDPTGHRNTEAFF. The CDR3 DNA follows: TGCAGCGTGGACCCGACAGGACACCGGAACACTGAAGCTTTCTTT. The chain combines TRBV29-1 with TRBJ1-1, with a weak D call TRBD1 (6 bases). This CDR3 has 15 amino acids. Per the germline V gene, CDR1 is SQVTM and CDR2 is ANQGSEA. The V end was cut by 6 bases, the J end by 1 base, with 18 bases between.

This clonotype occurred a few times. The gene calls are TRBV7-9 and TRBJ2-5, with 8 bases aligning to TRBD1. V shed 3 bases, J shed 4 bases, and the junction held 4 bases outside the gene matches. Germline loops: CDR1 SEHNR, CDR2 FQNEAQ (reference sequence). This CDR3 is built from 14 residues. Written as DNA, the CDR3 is TGTGCCAGCAGCTTTCGGCAGGGGGCAGAGACCCAGTACTTC. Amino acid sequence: CASSFRQGAETQYF. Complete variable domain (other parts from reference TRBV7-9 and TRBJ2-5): DTGVSQNPRHKITKRGQNVTFRCDPISEHNRLYWYRQTLGQGPEFLTYFQNEAQLEKSRLLSDRFSAERPKGSFSTLEIQRTEQGDSAMYLCASSFRQGAETQYFGPGTRLLVL.

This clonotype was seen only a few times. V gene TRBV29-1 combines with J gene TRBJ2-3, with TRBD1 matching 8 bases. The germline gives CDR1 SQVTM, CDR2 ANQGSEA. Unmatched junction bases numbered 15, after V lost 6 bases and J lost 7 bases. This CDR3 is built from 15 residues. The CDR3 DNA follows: TGCAGCGTGTTAGCCGGGACAGGCTCCAGGAATACGCAGTATTTT. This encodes CSVLAGTGSRNTQYF.

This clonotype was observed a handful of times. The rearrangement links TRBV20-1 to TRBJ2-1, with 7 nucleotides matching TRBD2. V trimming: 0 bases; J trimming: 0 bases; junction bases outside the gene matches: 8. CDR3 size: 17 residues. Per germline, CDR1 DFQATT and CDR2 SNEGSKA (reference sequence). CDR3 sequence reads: CSARDLAVPSSYNEQFF. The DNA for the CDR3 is TGCAGTGCTAGAGATCTAGCGGTTCCAAGCTCCTACAATGAGCAGTTCTTC.

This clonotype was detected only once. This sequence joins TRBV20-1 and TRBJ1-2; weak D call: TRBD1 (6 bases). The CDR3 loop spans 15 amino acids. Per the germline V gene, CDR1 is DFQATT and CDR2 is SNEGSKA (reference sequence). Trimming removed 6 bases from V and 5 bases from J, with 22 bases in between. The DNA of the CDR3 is TGCAGTGCCCCAGCTCGGGACACCTCGTGGTATGGCTACACCTTC. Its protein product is CSAPARDTSWYGYTF.